This T cell receptor (beta chain) was identified during a study of blood T cell repertoires in COVID-19. Study-level information: T cells, B-cell-depleted T cells, or PBMCs provided the cDNA or gDNA that served as material.

V was clipped by 3 bases and J by 7 bases; unmatched bases: 6. From germline, CDR1 is LNHDA and CDR2 SQIVND (reference sequence). The CDR3 contains 15 residues. Original data processing: Estimation of nucleated cell counts was performed using reference gene primer amplification. Profiled with immunoSEQ multiplex PCR; TCRdb holds only in-frame clones, not every one. V and J calls and clone size are those listed in that table; D and trimming were worked out from the DNA. The table lists around 280,000 clones, around 90% of them singletons, with about 1.8% in the top ten. The TCR comes from a woman aged 18-29 years with acute COVID-19. The chain joins TRBV19 to TRBJ2-1; TRBD2 agrees at 10 bases. Source material: PBMCs or T cells enriched from blood (not recorded which). In DNA form, the CDR3 reads TGTGCCAGTAGTATGGGGCTAGCGGGAGAGAATGAGCAGTTCTTC. It encodes CASSMGLAGENEQFF. The entire variable domain, with the rest obtained from reference TRBV19 and TRBJ2-1, is as follows: DGGITQSPKYLFRKEGQNVTLSCEQNLNHDAMYWYRQDPGQGLRLIYYSQIVNDFQKGDIAEGYSVSREKKESFPLTVTSAQKNPTAFYLCASSMGLAGENEQFFGPGTRLTVL.